This TCR beta chain was recorded in a study of cytomegalovirus exposure and HLA in healthy donors. Germline V gene lookup returns CDR1 SEHNR and CDR2 FQNEAQ (reference sequence). V lost 6 bases, J lost 0 bases, and 12 bases lay in between. The CDR3 has 15 amino acids. The PCR contained 60 Vbeta and 13 Jbeta primers. Data came from immunoSEQ multiplex PCR; TCRdb stores just in-frame clones and leaves some out. The data hold 35,000 to 40,000 clones, with around three fifths observed a single time. The chain is built from TRBV7-9 and TRBJ1-3; possibly TRBD1 for D (5 bases). The clonotype was recovered from a man aged 50 or older in good health and CMV-seropositive. The sequencing input was PBMCs. DNA of the CDR3: TGTGCCAGCAGTATTGTGGGACTCTCTGGAAACACCATATATTTT. Protein sequence: CASSIVGLSGNTIYF.